This T cell receptor (beta chain) derives from a study of blood T cell repertoires in COVID-19. Study at large: Samples of COVID-19 (acute and convalescent) were obtained from the United States, Italy and Spain. Sources were T cells, B-cell-depleted T cells, or PBMCs; the material itself was cDNA or gDNA.

How the authors handled the data: Reference gene primer amplification gave nucleated cell count estimates. Sequencing was performed with immunoSEQ multiplex PCR; in TCRdb, only in-frame clones are kept and a portion is missing. The DNA was the basis for D and trimming; V, J and clone size are from that table. Here the sample spans some 210,000 clones, about 91% being singletons. Material: peripheral blood. The clonotype originates from a woman in her 40s with acute or convalescent COVID-19.

CDR3 sequence: CASSFGGTDTQYF. The CDR3 bases are TGTGCCAGCAGTTTCGGGGGCACAGATACGCAGTATTTT. The chain combines TRBV12-3 or TRBV12-4 with TRBJ2-3; maybe TRBD2 (5 bases). V was clipped by 3 bases and J by 1 base, with 5 bases between them. This CDR3 region has 13 residues.